These T cell receptor beta chains were read from a single sample in a study of T cell responses to AZD1222 COVID-19 vaccine. Clones were sequenced by immunoSEQ multiplex PCR, and TCRdb holds only the in-frame ones, with some missing. The table has more than 85,000 clones, about 72% seen once. Sequenced material: peripheral blood, taken on day 0 of AZD1222 vaccination. Receptors were obtained from an adult in good health. Each CDR3 is given with its conserved first and last residue. The D gene is left open where the match is weak. Part of the rows lack a size; the others show once, few, many or a class for expanded clones.

-	TRBV11-3	TRBJ2-3	few	TGTGCCAGCAGCCTAGGGGGTGGGGCAGATACGCAGTATTTT	CASSLGGGADTQYF
-	TRBV6-5	TRBJ2-7	few	TGTGCCAGCAGTTACGTCGGTAGCGGTTACGAGCAGTACTTC	CASSYVGSGYEQYF
-	TRBV3-1/TRBV3-2	TRBJ2-1	-	TGTGCCAGCAGCCAAGACAGGTTCAATGAGCAGTTCTTC	CASSQDRFNEQFF
-	TRBV4-1	TRBJ1-2	few	TGCGCCAGCAGCCAAGGAGGGGGGGGAAACTATGGCTACACCTTC	CASSQGGGGNYGYTF
-	TRBV2	TRBJ1-5	-	TGTGCCAGCAGTTCCGGGACAAATAGCAATCAGCCCCAGCATTTT	CASSSGTNSNQPQHF
-	TRBV10-2	TRBJ2-2	-	TGCGCCAGCAGGTTCAAACATGGGGACACCGGGGAGCTGTTTTTT	CASRFKHGDTGELFF
TRBD1	TRBV7-2	TRBJ1-5	-	TGTGCCAGCAGCCAGACAGGGAATCAATATAGCAATCAGCCCCAGCATTTT	CASSQTGNQYSNQPQHF
TRBD1	TRBV11-2	TRBJ2-1	-	TGTGCCAGCAGCTTTCAGGGGGCTAATAATGAGCAGTTCTTC	CASSFQGANNEQFF
-	TRBV21-1	TRBJ2-1	-	TGTGCCAGCTGGCACCGCTCCTACAATGAGCAGTTCTTC	CASWHRSYNEQFF
-	TRBV11-2	TRBJ2-5	-	TGTGCCAGCAGCTTAGAAGCCCGGGCAGTAGAGACCCAGTACTTC	CASSLEARAVETQYF
TRBD2	TRBV5-6	TRBJ2-3	-	TGTGCCAGCAGCTTAAAGCGGGAGCCCACAGATACGCAGTATTTT	CASSLKREPTDTQYF
-	TRBV5-1	TRBJ2-3	-	TGCGCCAGCAGCTTTCGGGACACTAGCACAGATACGCAGTATTTT	CASSFRDTSTDTQYF
TRBD2	TRBV7-9	TRBJ2-1	-	TGTGCCAGCAGCTTAGGAACTAGCGGGAGGGCGATAAGGCAGTTCTTC	CASSLGTSGRAIRQFF
-	TRBV7-2	TRBJ1-1	-	TGTGCCAGCAGCTTAAGAGATCCAGTGAACACTGAAGCTTTCTTT	CASSLRDPVNTEAFF
-	TRBV6-4	TRBJ2-3	-	TGTGCCAGCAGTGTCCTCATTACAGATACGCAGTATTTT	CASSVLITDTQYF
TRBD1	TRBV30	TRBJ2-3	-	TGTGTTCTTGGACAGGGTAGCACAGATACGCAGTATTTT	CVLGQGSTDTQYF
-	TRBV28	TRBJ2-4	-	TGTGCCAGCAGGACCAGCGCCGACATTCAGTACTTC	CASRTSADIQYF
-	TRBV4-2	TRBJ2-3	-	TGTGCCAGCAGCCAAGAGCGGGCAGATACGCAGTATTTT	CASSQERADTQYF
-	TRBV7-2	TRBJ1-1	few	TGTGCCAGCAGCTTAGAGGAGGGGTCCACTGAAGCTTTCTTT	CASSLEEGSTEAFF
-	TRBV7-2	TRBJ2-1	few	TGTGCCAGCAGCTTATCAGAGCGGTCCCGAGAGTTCTTC	CASSLSERSREFF
TRBD2	TRBV19	TRBJ2-1	few	TGTGCCAGTAGTATAGATTTGGGGACTAGCACCAATGAGCAGTTCTTC	CASSIDLGTSTNEQFF
TRBD1	TRBV7-2	TRBJ2-2	few	TGTGCCAGCAGCTTGCTGGGACAGCGGACGATTAGTGGGGAGCTGTTTTTT	CASSLLGQRTISGELFF
-	TRBV11-2	TRBJ1-4	once	TGTGCCAGCAGCGGCAGTTCTAATGAAAAACTGTTTTTT	CASSGSSNEKLFF